The following is a T cell receptor beta chain sequence with its context. These donors were members of the roughly 110-subject validation cohort, a group separate from the approximately 670-subject first cohort. Measured with immunoSEQ multiplex PCR; TCRdb has only the in-frame clones, and not every one. Of some 240,000 clones in the sample, over 75% were seen once. These data belong to a study of cytomegalovirus exposure and HLA in healthy donors. Across the study: The 120 or so validation repertoires used the same platform as the 650 to 850 first-cohort repertoires, a later analysis reported.

The germline CDR1 and CDR2 sequences are MNHNY and SVGAGI (reference sequence). The CDR3 covers 14 residues. The ends lost 4 bases at V and 5 bases at J; junction bases unmatched: 6. The rearrangement links TRBV6-6 to TRBJ2-7; 9 positions match TRBD1. Sequencing was carried out using PBMCs. The TCR was taken from a woman under 30 in good health and CMV-seropositive. The CDR3 DNA sequence: TGTGCCAGCAGTTCCGGGACAGGGAACGACGAGCAGTACTTC. Amino acids: CASSSGTGNDEQYF.